What follows is one TCR beta chain and its context. The junction departs from the called germline gene at one end, perhaps through a read error. These data come from a study of tumor and adjacent non-tumor tissue in lung cancer. Three rounds of nested PCR, following a modified ARM-PCR protocol, produced the TCRbeta library. In TCRdb, the multiplex PCR reads were re-called with MiXCR into one record per CDR3 protein. The sample holds about 50,000 distinct CDR3 sequences, about 79% seen once. RNA was extracted from bulk tissue without any cell sorting. This non-tumor lung sample came from over 3 cm beyond the tumor edge. The length of the CDR3 is 15 residues. Germline CDR1 LGHNA, CDR2 YSLEER.

The source is a woman in her fifties or sixties with non-small cell lung cancer. Sequenced sample: distant non-tumor lung tissue. V usage is TRBV4-3 and J usage is TRBJ1-3; no clear D gene. Here the CDR3 DNA reads TGCGCCAGTAGCCCCGGTATGGGGTCCGGAAACACCATATATTTT. Translation: CASSPGMGSGNTIYF.